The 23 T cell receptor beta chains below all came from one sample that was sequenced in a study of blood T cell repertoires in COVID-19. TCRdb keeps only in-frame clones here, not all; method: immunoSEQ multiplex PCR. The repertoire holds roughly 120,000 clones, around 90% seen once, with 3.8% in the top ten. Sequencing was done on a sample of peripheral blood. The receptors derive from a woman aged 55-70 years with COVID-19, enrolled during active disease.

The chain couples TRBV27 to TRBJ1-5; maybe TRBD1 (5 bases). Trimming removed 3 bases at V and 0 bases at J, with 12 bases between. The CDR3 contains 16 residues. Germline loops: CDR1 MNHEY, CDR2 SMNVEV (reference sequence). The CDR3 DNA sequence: TGTGCCAGCAGTTTCACCTCGGGACTTAGCAATCAGCCCCAGCATTTT. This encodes CASSFTSGLSNQPQHF.

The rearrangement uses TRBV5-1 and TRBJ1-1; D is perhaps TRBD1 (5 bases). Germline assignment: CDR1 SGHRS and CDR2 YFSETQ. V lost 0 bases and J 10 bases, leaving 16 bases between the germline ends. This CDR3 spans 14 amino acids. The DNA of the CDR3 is TGCGCCAGCAGCTTGGAAGGGGTTGGAAAATTAGCTTTCTTT. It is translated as CASSLEGVGKLAFF.

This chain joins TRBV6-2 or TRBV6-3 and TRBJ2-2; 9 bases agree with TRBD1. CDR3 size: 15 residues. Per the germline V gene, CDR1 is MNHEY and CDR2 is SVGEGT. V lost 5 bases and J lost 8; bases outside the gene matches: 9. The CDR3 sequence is CASSDLDRGRGELFF. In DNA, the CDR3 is TGTGCCAGCAGTGATCTGGACAGGGGCAGGGGGGAGCTGTTTTTT.

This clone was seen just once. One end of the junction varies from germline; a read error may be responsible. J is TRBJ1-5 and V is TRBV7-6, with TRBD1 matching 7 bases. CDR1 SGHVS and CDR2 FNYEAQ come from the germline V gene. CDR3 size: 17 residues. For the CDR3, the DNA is TGTGCCAGCAACTTAGAAAACGACAGGGATAGCAATCAGCCCCAGCATTTT. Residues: CASNLENDRDSNQPQHF.

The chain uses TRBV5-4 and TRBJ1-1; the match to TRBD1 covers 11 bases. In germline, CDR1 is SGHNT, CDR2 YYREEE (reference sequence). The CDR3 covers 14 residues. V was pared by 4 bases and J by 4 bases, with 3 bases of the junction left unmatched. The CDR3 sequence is CASSRGQGGTEAFF. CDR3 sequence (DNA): TGTGCCAGCAGCAGGGGACAGGGGGGCACTGAAGCTTTCTTT.

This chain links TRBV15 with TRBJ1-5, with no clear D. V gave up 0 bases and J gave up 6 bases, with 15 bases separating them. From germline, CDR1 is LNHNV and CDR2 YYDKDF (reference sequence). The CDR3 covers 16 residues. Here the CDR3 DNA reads TGTGCCACCAGCAGAGATGGTAGCTGGCCCTTTCAGCCCCAGCATTTT. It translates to CATSRDGSWPFQPQHF. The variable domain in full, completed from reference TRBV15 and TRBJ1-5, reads DAMVIQNPRYQVTQFGKPVTLSCSQTLNHNVMYWYQQKSSQAPKLLFHYYDKDFNNEADTPDNFQSRRPNTSFCFLDIRSPGLGDTAMYLCATSRDGSWPFQPQHFGDGTRLSIL.

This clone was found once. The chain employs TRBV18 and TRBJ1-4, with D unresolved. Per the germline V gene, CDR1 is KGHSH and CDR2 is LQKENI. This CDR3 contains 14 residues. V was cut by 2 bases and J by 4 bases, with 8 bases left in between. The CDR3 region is CASSPSPNNEKLFF. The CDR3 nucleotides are TGTGCCAGCTCACCAAGCCCGAATAATGAAAAACTGTTTTTT.

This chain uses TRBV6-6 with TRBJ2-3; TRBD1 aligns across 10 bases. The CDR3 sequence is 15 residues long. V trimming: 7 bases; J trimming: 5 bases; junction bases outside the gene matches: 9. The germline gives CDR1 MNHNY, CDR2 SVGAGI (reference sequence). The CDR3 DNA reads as TGTGCCAGCACCTCGTGGGACAGGGGAATAGATACGCAGTATTTT. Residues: CASTSWDRGIDTQYF.

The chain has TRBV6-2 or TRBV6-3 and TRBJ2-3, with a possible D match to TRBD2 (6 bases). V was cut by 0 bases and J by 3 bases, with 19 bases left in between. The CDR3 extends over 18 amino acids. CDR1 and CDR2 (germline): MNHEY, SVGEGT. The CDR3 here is CASSYSTRDWGSTDTQYF. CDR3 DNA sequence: TGTGCCAGCAGTTACTCGACTCGGGACTGGGGGTCTACAGATACGCAGTATTTT.

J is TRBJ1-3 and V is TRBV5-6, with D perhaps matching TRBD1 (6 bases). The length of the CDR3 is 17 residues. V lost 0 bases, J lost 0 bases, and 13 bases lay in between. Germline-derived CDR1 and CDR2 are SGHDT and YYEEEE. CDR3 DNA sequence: TGTGCCAGCAGCTTGGAGACAGGCCCTCTCTCTGGAAACACCATATATTTT. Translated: CASSLETGPLSGNTIYF.

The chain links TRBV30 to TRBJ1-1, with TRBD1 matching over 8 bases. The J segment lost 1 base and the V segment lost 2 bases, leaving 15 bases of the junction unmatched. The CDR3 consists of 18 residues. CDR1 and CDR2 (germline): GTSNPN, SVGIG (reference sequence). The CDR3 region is CAWSPYTSTGTGNTEAFF. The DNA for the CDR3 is TGTGCCTGGAGTCCCTACACCTCTACCGGGACAGGGAACACTGAAGCTTTCTTT.

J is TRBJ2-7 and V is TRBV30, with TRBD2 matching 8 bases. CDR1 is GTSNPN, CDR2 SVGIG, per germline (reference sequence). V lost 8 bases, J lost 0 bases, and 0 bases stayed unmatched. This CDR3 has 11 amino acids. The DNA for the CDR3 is TGTGCCACTAGCGGCTCCTACGAGCAGTACTTC. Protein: CATSGSYEQYF.

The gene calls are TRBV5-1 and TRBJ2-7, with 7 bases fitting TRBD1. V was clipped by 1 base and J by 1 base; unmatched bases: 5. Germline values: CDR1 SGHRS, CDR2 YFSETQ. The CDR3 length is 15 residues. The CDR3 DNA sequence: TGCGCCAGCAGCTTGTTGACAGGGCGATCCTACGAGCAGTACTTC. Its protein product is CASSLLTGRSYEQYF.

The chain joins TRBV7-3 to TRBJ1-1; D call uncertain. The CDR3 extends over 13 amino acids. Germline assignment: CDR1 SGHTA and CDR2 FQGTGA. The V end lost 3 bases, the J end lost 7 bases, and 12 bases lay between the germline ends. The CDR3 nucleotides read TGTGCCAGCAGCTTTAGCCAGTTCGGTGAAGCTTTCTTT. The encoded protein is CASSFSQFGEAFF.

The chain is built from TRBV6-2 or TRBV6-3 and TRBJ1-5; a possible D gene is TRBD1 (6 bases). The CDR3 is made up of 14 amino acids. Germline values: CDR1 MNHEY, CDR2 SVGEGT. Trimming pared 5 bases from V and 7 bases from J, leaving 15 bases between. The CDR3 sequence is CASSQNRVRQPQHF. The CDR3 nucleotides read TGTGCCAGCAGTCAAAACAGGGTACGGCAGCCCCAGCATTTT.

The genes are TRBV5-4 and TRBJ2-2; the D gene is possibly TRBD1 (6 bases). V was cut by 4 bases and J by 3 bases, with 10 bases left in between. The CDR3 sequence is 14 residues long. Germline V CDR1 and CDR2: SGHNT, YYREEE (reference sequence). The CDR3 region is CASSRDTDTGELFF. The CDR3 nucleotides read TGTGCCAGCAGCCGGGACACAGACACCGGGGAGCTGTTTTTT. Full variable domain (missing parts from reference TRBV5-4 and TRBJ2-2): ETGVTQSPTHLIKTRGQQVTLRCSSQSGHNTVSWYQQALGQGPQFIFQYYREEENGRGNFPPRFSGLQFPNYSSELNVNALELDDSALYLCASSRDTDTGELFFGEGSRLTVL.

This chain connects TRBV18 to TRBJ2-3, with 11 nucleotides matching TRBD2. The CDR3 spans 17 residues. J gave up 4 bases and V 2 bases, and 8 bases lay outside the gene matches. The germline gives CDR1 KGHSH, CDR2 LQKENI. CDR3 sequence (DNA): TGTGCCAGCTCACCAGGACTAGCGGGCGTCAGGGCAGATACGCAGTATTTT. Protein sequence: CASSPGLAGVRADTQYF.

The CDR3 DNA follows: TGCGCCAGCAGCCTACGCAGGGGTGCTGAAGCTTTCTTT. This sequence encodes CASSLRRGAEAFF. The chain is built from TRBV5-1 and TRBJ1-1, with D possibly TRBD1 on 6 matching bases. The V gene lost 4 bases and the J gene lost 6 bases, with 13 bases spanning the gap. CDR3 length: 13 amino acids. Germline lookup yields CDR1 SGHRS and CDR2 YFSETQ.

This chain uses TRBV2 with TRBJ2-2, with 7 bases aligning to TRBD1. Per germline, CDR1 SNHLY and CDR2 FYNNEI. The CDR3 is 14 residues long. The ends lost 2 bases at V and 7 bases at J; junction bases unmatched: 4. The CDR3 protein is CASSERGRGGELFF. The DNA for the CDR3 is TGTGCCAGCAGTGAAAGGGGGCGAGGCGGGGAGCTGTTTTTT.

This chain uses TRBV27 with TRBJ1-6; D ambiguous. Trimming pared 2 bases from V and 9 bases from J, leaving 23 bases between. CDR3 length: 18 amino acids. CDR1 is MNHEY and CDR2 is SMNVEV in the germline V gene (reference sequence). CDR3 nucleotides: TGTGCCAGCAGTTTAACGTTGGGCAGCCGAATTGGGTTTTCACCCCTCCACTTT. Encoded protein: CASSLTLGSRIGFSPLHF.

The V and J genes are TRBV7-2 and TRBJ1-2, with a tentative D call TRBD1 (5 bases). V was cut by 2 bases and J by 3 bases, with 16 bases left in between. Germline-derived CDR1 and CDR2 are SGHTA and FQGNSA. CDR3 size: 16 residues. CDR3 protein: CASSLFMIGGDYGYTF. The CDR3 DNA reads TGTGCCAGCAGCTTATTTATGATTGGAGGGGACTATGGCTACACCTTC.

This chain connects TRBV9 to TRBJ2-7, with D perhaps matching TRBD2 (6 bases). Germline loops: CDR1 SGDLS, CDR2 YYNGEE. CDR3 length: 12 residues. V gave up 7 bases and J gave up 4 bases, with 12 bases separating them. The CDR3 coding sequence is TGTGCCAGCGGCCCCGGGAGTTACGAGCAGTACTTC. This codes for CASGPGSYEQYF.

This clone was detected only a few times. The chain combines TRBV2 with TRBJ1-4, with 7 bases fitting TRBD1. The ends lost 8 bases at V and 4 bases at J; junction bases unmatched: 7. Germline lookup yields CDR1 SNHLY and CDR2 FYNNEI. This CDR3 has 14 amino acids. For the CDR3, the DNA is TGTGCCAGCGCGAACAGGGGTTATAATGAAAAACTGTTTTTT. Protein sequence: CASANRGYNEKLFF. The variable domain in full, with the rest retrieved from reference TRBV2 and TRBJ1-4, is EPEVTQTPSHQVTQMGQEVILRCVPISNHLYFYWYRQILGQKVEFLVSFYNNEISEKSEIFDDQFSVERPDGSNFTLKIRSTKLEDSAMYFCASANRGYNEKLFFGSGTQLSVL.